This entry concerns a single T cell receptor beta chain. Measured with immunoSEQ multiplex PCR; TCRdb has only the in-frame clones, and not every one. There are about 160,000 clones in the sample; roughly 87% occur only once, and around 3.9% lies in the top ten. The source of the sample is a study of blood T cell repertoires in COVID-19. Background on the study: The United States, Italy and Spain supplied acute and convalescent COVID-19 samples. The analysed material was cDNA or gDNA that came from T cells, B-cell-depleted T cells, or PBMCs.

This CDR3 is 16 amino acids long. V was clipped by 0 bases and J by 1 base; unmatched bases: 3. Germline V gene sequence: CDR1 SGHRS, CDR2 YFSETQ. This chain connects TRBV5-1 to TRBJ1-4; TRBD1 agrees at 7 bases. The receptor was isolated from an older woman who had recovered from COVID-19. Material for sequencing was peripheral blood. CDR3 sequence: CASSLASGGTNEKLFF. The CDR3 DNA reads TGCGCCAGCAGCTTGGCCTCAGGGGGAACTAATGAAAAACTGTTTTTT.